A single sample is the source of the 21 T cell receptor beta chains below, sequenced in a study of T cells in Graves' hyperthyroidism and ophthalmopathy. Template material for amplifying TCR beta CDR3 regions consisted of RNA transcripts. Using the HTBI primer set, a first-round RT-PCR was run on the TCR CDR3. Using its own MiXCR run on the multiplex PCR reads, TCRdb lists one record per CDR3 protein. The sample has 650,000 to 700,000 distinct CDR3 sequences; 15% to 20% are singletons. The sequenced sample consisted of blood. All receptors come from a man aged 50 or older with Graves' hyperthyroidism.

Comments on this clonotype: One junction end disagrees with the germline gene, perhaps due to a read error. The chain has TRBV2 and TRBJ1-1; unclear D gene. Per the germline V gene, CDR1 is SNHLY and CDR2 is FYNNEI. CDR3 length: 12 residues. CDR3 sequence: CASNEWVSEAFF. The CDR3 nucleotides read TGTGCCAGCAATGAATGGGTTTCTGAAGCTTTCTTT.

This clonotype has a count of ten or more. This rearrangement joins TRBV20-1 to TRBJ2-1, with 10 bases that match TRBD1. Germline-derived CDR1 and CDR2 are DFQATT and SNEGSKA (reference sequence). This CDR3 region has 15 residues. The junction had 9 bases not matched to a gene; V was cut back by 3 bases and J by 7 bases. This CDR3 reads CSASAGQGVVNEQFF. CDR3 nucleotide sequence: TGCAGTGCTAGCGCAGGACAGGGGGTGGTTAATGAGCAGTTCTTC.

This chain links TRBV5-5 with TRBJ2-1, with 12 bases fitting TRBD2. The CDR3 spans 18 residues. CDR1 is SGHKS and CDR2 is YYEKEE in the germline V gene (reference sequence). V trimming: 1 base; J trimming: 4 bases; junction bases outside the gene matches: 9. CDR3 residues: CASSLRLAGGYGYNEQFF. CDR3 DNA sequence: TGTGCCAGCAGCTTGCGGCTAGCGGGAGGGTACGGGTACAATGAGCAGTTCTTC.

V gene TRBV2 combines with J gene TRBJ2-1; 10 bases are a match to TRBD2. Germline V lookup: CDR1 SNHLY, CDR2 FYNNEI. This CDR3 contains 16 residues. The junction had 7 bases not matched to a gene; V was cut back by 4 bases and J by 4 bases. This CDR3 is CASSATGTSAYNEQFF. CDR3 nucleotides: TGTGCCAGCAGTGCCACCGGGACTAGCGCTTACAATGAGCAGTTCTTC. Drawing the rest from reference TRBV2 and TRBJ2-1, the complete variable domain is EPEVTQTPSHQVTQMGQEVILRCVPISNHLYFYWYRQILGQKVEFLVSFYNNEISEKSEIFDDQFSVERPDGSNFTLKIRSTKLEDSAMYFCASSATGTSAYNEQFFGPGTRLTVL.

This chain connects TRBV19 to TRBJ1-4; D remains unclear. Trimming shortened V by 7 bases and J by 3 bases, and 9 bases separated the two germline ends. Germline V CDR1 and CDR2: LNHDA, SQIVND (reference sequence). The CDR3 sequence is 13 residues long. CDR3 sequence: CASIGSPNEKLFF. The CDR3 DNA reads TGTGCCAGTATTGGCAGTCCTAATGAAAAACTGTTTTTT.

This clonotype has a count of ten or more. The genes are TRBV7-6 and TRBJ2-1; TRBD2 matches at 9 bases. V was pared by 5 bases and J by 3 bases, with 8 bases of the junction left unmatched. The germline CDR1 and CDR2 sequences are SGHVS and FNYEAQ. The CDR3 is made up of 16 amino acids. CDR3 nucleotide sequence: TGTGCCAGCAGCCTCTTACTAGCGGGCGACTACAATGAGCAGTTCTTC. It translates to CASSLLLAGDYNEQFF.

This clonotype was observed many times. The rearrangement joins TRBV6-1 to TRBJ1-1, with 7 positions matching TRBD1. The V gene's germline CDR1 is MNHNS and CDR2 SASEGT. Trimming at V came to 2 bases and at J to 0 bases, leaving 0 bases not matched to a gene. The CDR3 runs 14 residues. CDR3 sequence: CASSERGLNTEAFF. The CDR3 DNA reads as TGTGCCAGCAGTGAAAGGGGGCTGAACACTGAAGCTTTCTTT.

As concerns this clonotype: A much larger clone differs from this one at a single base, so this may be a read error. The CDR3: CASSFRQRGNIQYF. The CDR3 DNA reads as TGTGCCAGCAGTTTCAGGCAGCGAGGAAACATTCAGTACTTC. The V gene is TRBV28, the J gene TRBJ2-4; D is unresolved. The V end lost 3 bases, the J end lost 6 bases, and 12 bases lay between the germline ends. Germline CDR1 is MDHEN and CDR2 is SYDVKM. This CDR3 has 14 residues.

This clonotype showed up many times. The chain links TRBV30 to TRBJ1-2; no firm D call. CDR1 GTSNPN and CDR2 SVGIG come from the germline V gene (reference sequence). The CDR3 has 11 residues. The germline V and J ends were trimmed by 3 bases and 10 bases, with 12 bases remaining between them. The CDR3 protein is CAWRDGLDYTF. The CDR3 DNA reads TGTGCCTGGAGAGATGGGTTGGACTACACCTTC.

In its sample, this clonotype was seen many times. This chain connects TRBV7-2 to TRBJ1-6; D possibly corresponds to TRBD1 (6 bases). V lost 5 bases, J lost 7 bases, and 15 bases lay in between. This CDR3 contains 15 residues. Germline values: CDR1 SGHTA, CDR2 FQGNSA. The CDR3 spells CASSPTRGSNSPLHF. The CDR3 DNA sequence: TGTGCCAGCAGCCCGACCAGGGGAAGCAATTCACCCCTCCACTTT.

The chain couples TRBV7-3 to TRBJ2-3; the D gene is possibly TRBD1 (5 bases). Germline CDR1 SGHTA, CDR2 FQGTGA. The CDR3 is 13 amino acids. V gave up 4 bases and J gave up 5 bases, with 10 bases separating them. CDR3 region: CASSSLREDTQYF. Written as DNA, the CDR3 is TGTGCCAGCAGCTCCCTCAGGGAAGATACGCAGTATTTT.

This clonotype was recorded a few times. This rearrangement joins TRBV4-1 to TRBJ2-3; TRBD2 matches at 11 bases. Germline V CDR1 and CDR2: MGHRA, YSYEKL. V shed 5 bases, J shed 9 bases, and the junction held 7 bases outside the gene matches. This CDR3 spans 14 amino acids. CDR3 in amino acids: CASSSSGRFVTQYF. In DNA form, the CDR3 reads TGCGCCAGCAGCTCTAGCGGGAGGTTCGTCACGCAGTATTTT.

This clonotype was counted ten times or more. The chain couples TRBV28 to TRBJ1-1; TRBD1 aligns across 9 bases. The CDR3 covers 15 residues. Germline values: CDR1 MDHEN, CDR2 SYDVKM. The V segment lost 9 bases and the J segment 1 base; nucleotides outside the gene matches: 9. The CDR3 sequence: CASGRGQGKNTEAFF. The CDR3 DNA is TGTGCCAGTGGGCGGGGACAGGGAAAGAACACTGAAGCTTTCTTT.

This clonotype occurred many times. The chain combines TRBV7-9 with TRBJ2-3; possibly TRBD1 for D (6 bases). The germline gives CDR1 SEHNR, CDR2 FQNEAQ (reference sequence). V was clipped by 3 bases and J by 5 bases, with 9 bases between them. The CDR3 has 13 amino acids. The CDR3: CASSFAGVDTQYF. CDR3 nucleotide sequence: TGTGCCAGCAGCTTCGCAGGGGTAGATACGCAGTATTTT.

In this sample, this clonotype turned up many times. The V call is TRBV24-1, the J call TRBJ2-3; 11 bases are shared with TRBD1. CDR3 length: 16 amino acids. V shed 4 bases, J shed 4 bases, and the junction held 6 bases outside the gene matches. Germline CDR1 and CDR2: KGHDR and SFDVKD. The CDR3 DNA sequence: TGTGCCACCAGTGACCCCCCGGGACAGGGGGCAGATACGCAGTATTTT. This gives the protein CATSDPPGQGADTQYF.

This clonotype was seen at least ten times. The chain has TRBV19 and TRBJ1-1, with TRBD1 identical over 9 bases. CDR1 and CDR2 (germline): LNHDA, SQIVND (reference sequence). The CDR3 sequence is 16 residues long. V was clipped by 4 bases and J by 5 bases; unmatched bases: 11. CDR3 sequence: CASSTTRTGGWTEAFF. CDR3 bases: TGTGCCAGTAGTACCACAAGAACAGGGGGCTGGACTGAAGCTTTCTTT.

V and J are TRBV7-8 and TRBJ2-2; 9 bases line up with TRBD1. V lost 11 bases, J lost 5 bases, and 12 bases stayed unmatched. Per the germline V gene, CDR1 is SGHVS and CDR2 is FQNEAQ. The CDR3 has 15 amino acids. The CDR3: CAGRKTGGNTGELFF. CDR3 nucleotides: TGTGCCGGGAGAAAGACAGGGGGTAATACCGGGGAGCTGTTTTTT.

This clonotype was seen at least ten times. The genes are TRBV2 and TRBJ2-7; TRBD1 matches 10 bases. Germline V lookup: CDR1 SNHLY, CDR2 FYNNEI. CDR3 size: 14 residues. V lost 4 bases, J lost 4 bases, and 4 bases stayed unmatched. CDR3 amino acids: CASSGTGGAYEQYF. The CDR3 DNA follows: TGTGCCAGCAGTGGGACAGGGGGAGCTTACGAGCAGTACTTC.

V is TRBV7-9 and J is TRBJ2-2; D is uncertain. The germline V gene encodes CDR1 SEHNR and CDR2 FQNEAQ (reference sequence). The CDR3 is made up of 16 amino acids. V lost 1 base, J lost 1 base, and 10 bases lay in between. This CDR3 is CASSLEVGLNTGELFF. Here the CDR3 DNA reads TGTGCCAGCAGCTTAGAAGTCGGGCTGAACACCGGGGAGCTGTTTTTT.

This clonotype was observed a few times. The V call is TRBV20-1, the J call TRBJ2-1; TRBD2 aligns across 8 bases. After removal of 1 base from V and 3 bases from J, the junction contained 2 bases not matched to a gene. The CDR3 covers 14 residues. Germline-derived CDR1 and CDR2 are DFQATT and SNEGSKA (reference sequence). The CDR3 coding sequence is TGCAGTGCTAGAGCAACTAGCGGCTACAATGAGCAGTTCTTC. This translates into CSARATSGYNEQFF.

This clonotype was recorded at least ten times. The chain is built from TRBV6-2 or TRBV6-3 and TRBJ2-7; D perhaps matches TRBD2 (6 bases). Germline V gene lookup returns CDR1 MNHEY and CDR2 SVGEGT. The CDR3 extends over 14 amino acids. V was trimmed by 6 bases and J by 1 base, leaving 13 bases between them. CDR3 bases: TGTGCCAGCAGAAACCGGGAGAAATCCTACGAGCAGTACTTC. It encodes CASRNREKSYEQYF.